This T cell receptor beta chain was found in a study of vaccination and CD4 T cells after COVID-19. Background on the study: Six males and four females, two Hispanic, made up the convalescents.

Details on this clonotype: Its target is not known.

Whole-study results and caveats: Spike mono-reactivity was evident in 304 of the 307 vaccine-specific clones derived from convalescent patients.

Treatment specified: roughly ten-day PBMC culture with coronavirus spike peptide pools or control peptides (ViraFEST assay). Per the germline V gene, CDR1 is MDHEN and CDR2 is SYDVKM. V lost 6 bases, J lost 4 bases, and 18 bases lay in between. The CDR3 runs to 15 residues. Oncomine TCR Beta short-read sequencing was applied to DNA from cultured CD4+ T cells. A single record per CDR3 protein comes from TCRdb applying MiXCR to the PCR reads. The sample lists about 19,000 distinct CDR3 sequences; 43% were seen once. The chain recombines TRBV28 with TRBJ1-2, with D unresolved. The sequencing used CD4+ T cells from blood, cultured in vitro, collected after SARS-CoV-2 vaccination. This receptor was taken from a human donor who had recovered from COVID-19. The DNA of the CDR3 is TGTGCCAGCAGGACTAACCCCCCCTCCGCCTATGGCTACACCTTC. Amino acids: CASRTNPPSAYGYTF.